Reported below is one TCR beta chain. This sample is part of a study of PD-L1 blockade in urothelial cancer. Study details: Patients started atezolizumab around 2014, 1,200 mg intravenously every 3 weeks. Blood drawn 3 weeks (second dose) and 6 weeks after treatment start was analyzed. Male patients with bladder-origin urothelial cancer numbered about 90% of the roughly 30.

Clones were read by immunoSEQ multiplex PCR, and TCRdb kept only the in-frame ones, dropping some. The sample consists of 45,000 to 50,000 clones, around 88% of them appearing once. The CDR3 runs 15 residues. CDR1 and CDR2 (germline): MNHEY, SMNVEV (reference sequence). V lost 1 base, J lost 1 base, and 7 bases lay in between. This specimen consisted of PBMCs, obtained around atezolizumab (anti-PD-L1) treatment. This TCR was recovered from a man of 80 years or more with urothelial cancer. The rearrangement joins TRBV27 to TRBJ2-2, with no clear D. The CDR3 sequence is CASSLWSVNTGELFF. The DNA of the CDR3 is TGTGCCAGCAGTTTATGGTCAGTGAACACCGGGGAGCTGTTTTTT.